These 8 T cell receptor beta chains share one sample of origin, sequenced in a study of blood T cell repertoires in COVID-19. Profiled with immunoSEQ multiplex PCR; TCRdb holds only in-frame clones, not every one. Seen here are 160,000 or so clones, 82% observed once, and the top ten hold roughly 8.1%. The source material was peripheral blood. Receptors were obtained from a woman aged 70-85 years with acute or convalescent COVID-19.

Notes on this clone: One base away lies a much larger clone, so this may be a sequencing read error. Additional DNA sequences in this sample encode the identical CDR3. The chain combines TRBV7-3 with TRBJ2-2, with D unresolved. CDR1 and CDR2 from the germline V gene are SGHTA and FQGTGA. The CDR3 is 14 amino acids. Trimming stripped 3 bases from V and 1 base from J, with 6 bases between. Here the CDR3 reads CASSFSGNTGELFF. In DNA form, the CDR3 reads TGTGCCAGCAGCTTTTCGGGGAACACCGGGGAGCTGTTTTTT.

This clone was counted a single time. The CDR3 region has the DNA TGTGCCAGCAGCTACCCGCGGGGGGGCACCTCCCAAGAGACCCAGTACTTC. This codes for CASSYPRGGTSQETQYF. This chain joins TRBV7-9 and TRBJ2-5; TRBD2 aligns across 9 bases. V lost 4 bases, J lost 1 base, and 10 bases stayed unmatched. CDR1 and CDR2 from the germline V gene are SEHNR and FQNEAQ (reference sequence). The CDR3 consists of 17 residues.

As to this clone: A junction end diverges from the germline sequence, so it may reflect a read error. The chain couples TRBV7-7 to TRBJ1-5; no firm D call. CDR3 length: 15 amino acids. Looked up from germline, CDR1 is SSHAT and CDR2 is FNYEAQ (reference sequence). The CDR3: CASSLAHRDGQPQHF. DNA for the CDR3: TGTGCTAGCAGCTTAGCTCATCGGGATGGTCAGCCCCAGCATTTT.

The table lists this clone with a count of one. The V gene is TRBV3-1 (or the pseudogene TRBV3-2), the J gene TRBJ2-5; a possible D gene is TRBD1 (8 bases). The CDR3 spans 16 residues. Germline V gene sequence: CDR1 LGHDT, CDR2 YNNKEL (reference sequence). V dropped 0 bases and J dropped 5 bases, with 16 bases sitting between them. CDR3 sequence (DNA): TGTGCCAGCAGCCAAGATCTTGGACAGGGAGGGGAGACCCAGTACTTC. Protein: CASSQDLGQGGETQYF.

This chain connects TRBV6-8 to TRBJ1-5; the D is unclear. CDR3 length equals 16 residues. Trimming removed 8 bases at V and 0 bases at J, with 17 bases between. Germline CDR1 is MNHGY and CDR2 is SAAAGT. CDR3 sequence (DNA): TGTGCCAGCGGCGGGAAGGAGGAAATTAGCAATCAGCCCCAGCATTTT. This translates into CASGGKEEISNQPQHF.

J is TRBJ2-1 and V is TRBV5-1; D is possibly TRBD2 (6 bases). The V gene lost 2 bases and the J gene lost 3 bases, with 12 bases spanning the gap. Looked up from germline, CDR1 is SGHRS and CDR2 is YFSETQ. This CDR3 is 15 amino acids long. The DNA of the CDR3 is TGCGCCAGCAGCTTTACTAGCATCCACTACAATGAGCAGTTCTTC. Protein: CASSFTSIHYNEQFF.

J is TRBJ2-3 and V is TRBV6-5; D is unresolved. The CDR3 is 13 residues long. Germline V gene data show CDR1 as MNHEY and CDR2 as SVGAGI. The germline V and J ends were trimmed by 5 bases and 3 bases, with 9 bases remaining between them. CDR3 in amino acids: CASSPTRTDTQYF. The CDR3 bases are TGTGCCAGCAGTCCCACTCGGACAGATACGCAGTATTTT.

This chain connects TRBV6-5 to TRBJ1-2; D not resolved. The germline gives CDR1 MNHEY, CDR2 SVGAGI. This CDR3 is built from 15 residues. V gave up 2 bases and J gave up 6 bases, with 16 bases separating them. The CDR3 bases are TGTGCCAGCAGTTACCACCCCCGGGGAGGAGATGGCTACACCTTC. Residues: CASSYHPRGGDGYTF.